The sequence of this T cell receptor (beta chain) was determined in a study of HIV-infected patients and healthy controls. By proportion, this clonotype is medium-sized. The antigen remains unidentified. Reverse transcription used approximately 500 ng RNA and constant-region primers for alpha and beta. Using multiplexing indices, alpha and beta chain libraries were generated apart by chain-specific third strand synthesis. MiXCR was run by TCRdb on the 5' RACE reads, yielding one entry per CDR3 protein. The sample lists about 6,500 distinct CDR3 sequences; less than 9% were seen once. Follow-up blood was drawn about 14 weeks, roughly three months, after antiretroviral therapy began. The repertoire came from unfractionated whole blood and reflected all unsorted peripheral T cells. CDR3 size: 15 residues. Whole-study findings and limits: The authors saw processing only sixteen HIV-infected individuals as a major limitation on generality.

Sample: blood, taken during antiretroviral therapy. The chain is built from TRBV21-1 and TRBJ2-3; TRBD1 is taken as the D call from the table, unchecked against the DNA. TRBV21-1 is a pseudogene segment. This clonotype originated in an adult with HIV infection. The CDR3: CASSKAGSPWDTQYF. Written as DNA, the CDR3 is TGTGCCAGCAGCAAAGCGGGGTCCCCGTGGGATACGCAGTATTTT.